This T cell receptor beta chain emerged from a study of blood T cell repertoires in COVID-19. Across the study: The study drew acute and convalescent COVID-19 samples from the United States, Italy and Spain. The cDNA or gDNA used as material had been derived from T cells, B-cell-depleted T cells, or PBMCs.

J gave up 6 bases and V 0 bases, and 4 bases lay outside the gene matches. Germline CDR1 reads SEHNR; CDR2 reads FQNEAQ (reference sequence). The CDR3 runs 14 residues. Authors' analysis steps: By means of reference gene primer amplification, nucleated cell counts were estimated. Repertoires were generated with immunoSEQ multiplex PCR, while TCRdb's copy carries only in-frame clones and drops some. From that table come the V and J calls and clone size; the DNA was used to work out D and trimming. The table has about 150,000 clones, roughly 80% seen once; the top ten hold about 0.58%. The specimen was peripheral blood. The rearrangement uses TRBV7-9 and TRBJ1-2, with TRBD1 matching over 7 bases. This receptor was identified in a man aged 55-75 years with acute or convalescent COVID-19. The CDR3 nucleotides are TGTGCCAGCAGCTTAGCAGGGGGCGCACATGGCTACACCTTC. Amino acids: CASSLAGGAHGYTF.